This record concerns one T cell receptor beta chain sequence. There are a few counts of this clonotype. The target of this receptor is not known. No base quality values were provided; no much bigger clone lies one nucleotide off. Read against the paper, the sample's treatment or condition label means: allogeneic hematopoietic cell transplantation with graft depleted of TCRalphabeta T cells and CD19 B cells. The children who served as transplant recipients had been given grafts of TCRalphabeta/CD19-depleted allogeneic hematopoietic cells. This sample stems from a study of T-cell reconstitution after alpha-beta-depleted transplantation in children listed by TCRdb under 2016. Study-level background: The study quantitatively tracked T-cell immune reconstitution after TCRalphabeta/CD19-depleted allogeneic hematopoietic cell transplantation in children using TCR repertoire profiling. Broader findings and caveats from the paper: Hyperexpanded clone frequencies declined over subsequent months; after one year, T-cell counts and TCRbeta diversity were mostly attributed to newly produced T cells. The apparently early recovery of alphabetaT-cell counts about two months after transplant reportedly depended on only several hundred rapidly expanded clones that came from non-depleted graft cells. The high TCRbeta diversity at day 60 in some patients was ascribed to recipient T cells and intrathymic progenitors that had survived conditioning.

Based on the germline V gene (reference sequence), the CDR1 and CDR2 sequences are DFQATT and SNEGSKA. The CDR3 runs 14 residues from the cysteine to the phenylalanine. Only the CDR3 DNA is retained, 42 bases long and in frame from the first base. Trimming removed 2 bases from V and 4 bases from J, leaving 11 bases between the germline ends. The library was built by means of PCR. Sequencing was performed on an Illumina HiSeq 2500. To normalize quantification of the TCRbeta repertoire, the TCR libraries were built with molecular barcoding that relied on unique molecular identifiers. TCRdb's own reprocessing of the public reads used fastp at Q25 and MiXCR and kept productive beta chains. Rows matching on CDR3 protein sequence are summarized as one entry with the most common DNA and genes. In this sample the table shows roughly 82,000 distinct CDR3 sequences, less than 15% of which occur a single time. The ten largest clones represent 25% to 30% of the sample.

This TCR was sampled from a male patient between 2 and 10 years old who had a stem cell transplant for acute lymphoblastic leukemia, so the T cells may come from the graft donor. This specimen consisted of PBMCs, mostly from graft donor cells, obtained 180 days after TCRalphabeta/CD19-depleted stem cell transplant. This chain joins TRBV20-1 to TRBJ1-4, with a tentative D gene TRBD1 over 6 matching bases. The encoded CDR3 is CSARKIQGNEKLFF. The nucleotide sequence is TGCAGTGCTAGAAAAATACAGGGTAATGAAAAACTGTTTTTT.